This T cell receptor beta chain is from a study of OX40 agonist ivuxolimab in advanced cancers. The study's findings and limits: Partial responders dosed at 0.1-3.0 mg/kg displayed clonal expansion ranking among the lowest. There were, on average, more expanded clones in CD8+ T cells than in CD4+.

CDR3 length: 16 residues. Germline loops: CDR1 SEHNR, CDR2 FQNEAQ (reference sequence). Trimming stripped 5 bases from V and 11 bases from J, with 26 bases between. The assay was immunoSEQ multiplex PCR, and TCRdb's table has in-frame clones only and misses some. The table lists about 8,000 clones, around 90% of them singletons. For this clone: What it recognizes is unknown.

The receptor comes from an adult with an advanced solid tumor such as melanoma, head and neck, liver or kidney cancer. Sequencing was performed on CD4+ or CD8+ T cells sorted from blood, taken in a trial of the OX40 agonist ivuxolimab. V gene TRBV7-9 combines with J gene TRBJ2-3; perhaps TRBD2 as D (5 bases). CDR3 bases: TGTGCCAGCAGCGGTCCCCTAGCACCCTCCCTCTTCTGGCAGTATTTT. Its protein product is CASSGPLAPSLFWQYF.